The 26 T cell receptor beta chains below come from one sample, sequenced in a study of control samples from healthy donors and cancer patients. Libraries were prepared by immunoSEQ multiplex PCR; TCRdb keeps only in-frame clonotypes and omits some of them. The sample has 70,000 or so clones; 84% are singletons. The sample consisted of blood. The receptor source for this set is a man between 45 and 60 years old in good health.

This chain's CDR3 is CSVGLAGRTDTQYF. For the CDR3, the DNA is TGCAGCGTTGGACTAGCGGGGCGGACAGATACGCAGTATTTT. The V call is TRBV29-1, the J call TRBJ2-3, with 11 bases fitting TRBD2. Germline lookup yields CDR1 SQVTM and CDR2 ANQGSEA. This CDR3 is built from 14 residues. J was trimmed by 3 bases and V by 4 bases; bases with no gene match: 3.

The rearrangement joins TRBV19 to TRBJ1-6, with D perhaps matching TRBD1 (6 bases). Looked up from germline, CDR1 is LNHDA and CDR2 is SQIVND (reference sequence). The CDR3 has 16 residues. Trimming stripped 5 bases from V and 7 bases from J, with 18 bases between. DNA for the CDR3: TGTGCCAGTAGTGTCCCCAGGGGACGGGAGAATTCACCCCTCCACTTT. It codes for CASSVPRGRENSPLHF.

The V call is TRBV28, the J call TRBJ1-2; D is possibly TRBD1 (6 bases). Trimming removed 8 bases from V and 3 bases from J, with 10 bases in between. Per germline, CDR1 MDHEN and CDR2 SYDVKM. The CDR3 contains 12 residues. The CDR3 DNA is TGTGCCAGCGAACGGACAGACTATGGCTACACCTTC. Its translation is CASERTDYGYTF.

This chain joins TRBV5-8 and TRBJ2-1; maybe TRBD1 (6 bases). V was trimmed by 5 bases and J by 4 bases, leaving 16 bases between them. From germline, CDR1 is SGHTS and CDR2 YDEGEE. The CDR3 is made up of 15 amino acids. In DNA form, the CDR3 reads TGTGCCAGCAGTTCCGGGACACCTTCTTACAATGAGCAGTTCTTC. This sequence encodes CASSSGTPSYNEQFF.

The chain recombines TRBV9 with TRBJ1-4, with D maybe TRBD1 (6 bases). CDR1 and CDR2 from the germline V gene are SGDLS and YYNGEE. The ends were cut back, 0 bases at V and 7 bases at J, with 13 bases in the middle. This CDR3 region has 15 residues. CDR3 sequence: CASSVVGGEGEKLFF. CDR3 DNA: TGTGCCAGCAGCGTAGTTGGGGGCGAGGGTGAAAAACTGTTTTTT.

The chain combines TRBV10-2 with TRBJ2-2; D unresolved. Trimming shortened V by 6 bases and J by 2 bases, and 7 bases separated the two germline ends. This CDR3 is 13 amino acids long. Germline CDR1 is WSHSY and CDR2 is SAAADI. CDR3 sequence reads: CASRQINTGELFF. The CDR3 DNA reads TGCGCCAGCAGACAGATCAACACCGGGGAGCTGTTTTTT.

The rearrangement uses TRBV7-3 and TRBJ2-3; the D gene is possibly TRBD2 (6 bases). Germline values: CDR1 SGHTA, CDR2 FQGTGA. V was cut by 2 bases and J by 6 bases, with 12 bases left in between. This CDR3 is built from 14 residues. As DNA, the CDR3 is TGTGCCAGCAGCTTATCTGGAGGAGGGGATACGCAGTATTTT. It is translated as CASSLSGGGDTQYF.

The rearrangement joins TRBV19 to TRBJ1-2; 12 bases fit TRBD1. This CDR3 is built from 14 residues. Germline-derived CDR1 and CDR2 are LNHDA and SQIVND (reference sequence). V was pared by 8 bases and J by 8 bases, with 9 bases of the junction left unmatched. The chain's CDR3 is CASQGGQGARGYTF. The CDR3 DNA reads as TGTGCCAGTCAAGGGGGACAGGGGGCGCGAGGCTACACCTTC. The full variable domain, completed using reference TRBV19 and TRBJ1-2, is DGGITQSPKYLFRKEGQNVTLSCEQNLNHDAMYWYRQDPGQGLRLIYYSQIVNDFQKGDIAEGYSVSREKKESFPLTVTSAQKNPTAFYLCASQGGQGARGYTFGSGTRLTVV.

The chain joins TRBV4-2 to TRBJ2-5; no clear D gene. Between the trimmed V and J ends, which lost 4 bases and 3 bases, there was a span of 9 bases. This CDR3 contains 13 residues. CDR1 and CDR2 from the germline V gene are LGHNA and YNFKEQ. DNA of the CDR3: TGTGCCAGCAGCCCCGGACGGGAAGAGACCCAGTACTTC. It encodes CASSPGREETQYF.

V and J are TRBV7-9 and TRBJ1-2, with D possibly TRBD1 on 5 matching bases. CDR1 SEHNR and CDR2 FQNEAQ come from the germline V gene (reference sequence). The CDR3 totals 14 residues. V lost 0 bases, J lost 4 bases, and 9 bases lay in between. The CDR3 region has the DNA TGTGCCAGCAGCTTAGCGATGGGGGTCTATGGCTACACCTTC. This encodes CASSLAMGVYGYTF.

This clone was found once. The rearrangement links TRBV13 to TRBJ2-5; D is uncertain. V lost 3 bases, J lost 6 bases, and 8 bases lay in between. Germline V gene data show CDR1 as PRHDT and CDR2 as FYEKMQ (reference sequence). The CDR3 spans 12 residues. The CDR3: CASSLGSKTQYF. The CDR3 coding sequence is TGTGCCAGCAGCTTGGGGTCCAAGACCCAGTACTTC.

The chain combines TRBV7-2 with TRBJ2-1, with D maybe TRBD2 (5 bases). Between the trimmed V and J ends, which lost 5 bases and 4 bases, there was a span of 9 bases. Per germline, CDR1 SGHTA and CDR2 FQGNSA. CDR3 length: 13 amino acids. Here the CDR3 reads CASSARGYNEQFF. CDR3 bases: TGTGCCAGCAGCGCAAGAGGGTACAATGAGCAGTTCTTC.

For this clone: Sequence at one end of the junction differs from germline and may be a read error. This rearrangement joins TRBV11-2 to TRBJ2-1, with 14 bases lining up with TRBD2. The CDR3 has 13 residues. Per the germline V gene, CDR1 is SGHAT and CDR2 is FQNNGV. The CDR3, as DNA: TGTGCCAGCAGCCGGACTAGCGGGAGGCCGCTACTCTTC. This gives the protein CASSRTSGRPLLF.

The chain combines TRBV10-3 with TRBJ1-4; 8 bases are shared with TRBD1. Germline V lookup: CDR1 ENHRY, CDR2 SYGVKD. This CDR3 spans 15 amino acids. V lost 3 bases and J lost 4; bases outside the gene matches: 4. In nucleotides, the CDR3 is TGTGCCATCAGTGACTCTACAGGGGGTAATGAAAAACTGTTTTTT. Translating gives CAISDSTGGNEKLFF.

The chain joins TRBV7-2 to TRBJ2-1, with no clear D. The CDR3 extends over 15 amino acids. Germline V CDR1 and CDR2: SGHTA, FQGNSA. Trimming removed 5 bases at V and 0 bases at J, with 11 bases between. CDR3 loop: CASSPLVSSYNEQFF. The CDR3 bases are TGTGCCAGCAGCCCTCTTGTCAGCTCCTACAATGAGCAGTTCTTC.

This sequence joins TRBV5-5 and TRBJ2-3; no reliable D call. The CDR3 consists of 13 residues. Trimming removed 0 bases from V and 8 bases from J, with 10 bases in between. Germline CDR1 and CDR2: SGHKS and YYEKEE (reference sequence). The CDR3 loop is CASSLVEVGTQYF. The CDR3 bases are TGTGCCAGCAGCTTGGTCGAGGTGGGTACGCAGTATTTT. The entire variable domain, with the rest obtained from reference TRBV5-5 and TRBJ2-3, is as follows: DAGVTQSPTHLIKTRGQQVTLRCSPISGHKSVSWYQQVLGQGPQFIFQYYEKEERGRGNFPDRFSARQFPNYSSELNVNALLLGDSALYLCASSLVEVGTQYFGPGTRLTVL.

The rearrangement uses TRBV15 and TRBJ1-2; 9 positions match TRBD1. With V trimmed by 5 bases and J by 5 bases, 0 bases remained unmatched. Germline assignment: CDR1 LNHNV and CDR2 YYDKDF (reference sequence). This CDR3 has 12 residues. This CDR3 is CATSGQGYGYTF. CDR3 in DNA: TGTGCCACCAGCGGACAGGGGTATGGCTACACCTTC. Full variable domain (remainder filled in from reference TRBV15 and TRBJ1-2): DAMVIQNPRYQVTQFGKPVTLSCSQTLNHNVMYWYQQKSSQAPKLLFHYYDKDFNNEADTPDNFQSRRPNTSFCFLDIRSPGLGDTAMYLCATSGQGYGYTFGSGTRLTVV.

This sequence joins TRBV11-2 and TRBJ2-7; TRBD1 matches 7 bases. This CDR3 has 15 residues. Germline CDR1 and CDR2: SGHAT and FQNNGV. Trimming at V came to 0 bases and at J to 4 bases, leaving 6 bases not matched to a gene. The CDR3 DNA reads TGTGCCAGCAGCTTAGAGGTACAGGGGCTTTACGAGCAGTACTTC. This translates into CASSLEVQGLYEQYF.

The genes are TRBV3-1 (or the pseudogene TRBV3-2) and TRBJ2-4; D remains ambiguous. The CDR3 runs to 17 residues. Germline CDR1 and CDR2: LGHDT and YNNKEL (reference sequence). V lost 3 bases, J lost 0 bases, and 15 bases lay in between. The CDR3 coding sequence is TGTGCCAGCAGCCAGCACGGAGCGCTCCTAGCCAAAAACATTCAGTACTTC. This gives the protein CASSQHGALLAKNIQYF.

The chain couples TRBV7-2 to TRBJ1-2; D not resolved. This CDR3 is 11 amino acids long. Per germline, CDR1 SGHTA and CDR2 FQGNSA. V lost 2 bases and J 4 bases, leaving 2 bases between the germline ends. The CDR3 protein is CASSLFYGYTF. The CDR3 DNA reads TGTGCCAGCAGCTTATTCTATGGCTACACCTTC.

J is TRBJ2-1 and V is TRBV28, with D uncertain. CDR1 MDHEN and CDR2 SYDVKM come from the germline V gene. Trimming took off 5 bases at V and 5 bases at J, with 13 bases between the two ends. This CDR3 spans 14 amino acids. CDR3 sequence reads: CASSPVIGNNEQFF. The CDR3 nucleotides are TGTGCCAGCAGTCCGGTGATAGGGAACAATGAGCAGTTCTTC.

CDR3 bases: TGTGCCAGAAGCTTACTTAATAGCAATCAGCCCCAGCATTTT. Translation: CARSLLNSNQPQHF. The rearrangement uses TRBV5-3 and TRBJ1-5; unclear D gene. TRBV5-3 is marked as an open reading frame, function uncertain. CDR3 size: 14 residues. The V end lost 2 bases, the J end lost 0 bases, and 6 bases lay between the germline ends.

Concerning this clone: Other DNA sequences in this sample translate to the same CDR3. The chain has TRBV6-2 or TRBV6-3 and TRBJ1-1; D not resolved. The germline gives CDR1 MNHEY, CDR2 SVGEGT. Trimming cost V 3 bases and J 3 bases, with 5 bases left between them. The CDR3 covers 12 residues. DNA for the CDR3: TGTGCCAGCAGTTATTTAGACACTGAAGCTTTCTTT. Protein sequence: CASSYLDTEAFF.

V gene TRBV2 combines with J gene TRBJ2-2, with D uncertain. Trimming shortened V by 7 bases and J by 3 bases, and 6 bases separated the two germline ends. Germline CDR1 SNHLY, CDR2 FYNNEI. The CDR3 is made up of 12 amino acids. The CDR3 loop is CASIDHTGELFF. In nucleotides, the CDR3 is TGTGCCAGCATAGACCACACCGGGGAGCTGTTTTTT.

The chain uses TRBV7-9 and TRBJ2-1; possibly TRBD2 for D (5 bases). This CDR3 spans 16 amino acids. Germline lookup yields CDR1 SEHNR and CDR2 FQNEAQ (reference sequence). V gave up 6 bases and J gave up 4 bases, with 19 bases separating them. CDR3 residues: CASSELGTVHYNEQFF. In DNA, the CDR3 is TGTGCCAGCAGTGAACTAGGCACAGTTCATTACAATGAGCAGTTCTTC. The whole variable domain, filled in from reference TRBV7-9 and TRBJ2-1, reads DTGVSQNPRHKITKRGQNVTFRCDPISEHNRLYWYRQTLGQGPEFLTYFQNEAQLEKSRLLSDRFSAERPKGSFSTLEIQRTEQGDSAMYLCASSELGTVHYNEQFFGPGTRLTVL.

This sequence joins TRBV10-3 and TRBJ1-4; D remains unclear. CDR3 size: 14 residues. Germline assignment: CDR1 ENHRY and CDR2 SYGVKD. V dropped 0 bases and J dropped 7 bases, with 9 bases sitting between them. This CDR3 is CAISESTGSEKLFF. In DNA form, the CDR3 reads TGTGCCATCAGTGAGTCGACGGGGAGTGAAAAACTGTTTTTT.